Reported below is one T cell receptor beta chain. Its target is unknown. The same CDR3 arises from other DNA sequences in this sample as well. This entry comes from a study of shared clonotypes between healthy human individuals. Study summary: Per-donor plates numbered three CD4 naive, three CD4 memory, two CD8 naive and one CD8 memory. Points from the study as a whole: It was observed that approximately 5% of naive CD4 clonotypes were shared across several donors. Non-shared clonotypes showed lower generation probabilities than clonotypes common to all four donors. Represented diversity, genetic and exposure-history alike, was limited by few donors.

The J segment lost 1 base and the V segment lost 4 bases, leaving 2 bases of the junction unmatched. The germline V gene has CDR1 SGDLS and CDR2 YYNGEE. The CDR3 is made up of 14 amino acids. The table came from immunoSEQ multiplex PCR; TCRdb's copy has only in-frame clones and leaves some out. The top ten hold approximately 1.2% of the sample, which has millions of clones, about 95% seen once. Cells designated naive CD8 were CD45RO-negative and were positively selected for CCR7, with terminally differentiated effector memory CD45RA+ cells excluded. The V gene is TRBV9, the J gene TRBJ2-3; 8 positions match TRBD1. Sequencing was performed on naive CD8+ T cells sorted from blood. This clonotype originated in a man younger than 35 in good health. CDR3 DNA sequence: TGTGCCAGCAGCCCGGGACAGGGCACAGATACGCAGTATTTT. This sequence encodes CASSPGQGTDTQYF.